These 8 T cell receptor beta chains share one sample of origin, sequenced in a study of a mutant IDH1 vaccine in newly diagnosed glioma. Time point defined: week 5, during vaccination. A single vaccine dose contained 300 ug of mutant IDH1 20-mer peptide, and topical imiquimod was used with it. Assay used: immunoSEQ multiplex PCR; TCRdb lists only in-frame clones, some missing. The data show tens of thousands of clones, 65% to 90% seen once. No antigen has been assigned to these receptors. The source was PBMCs, collected from a glioma patient whose treatment included an IDH1 peptide vaccine. The source is a young woman with glioma. Some clones in this sample may be carry-over from other donors' samples.

The V call is TRBV9, the J call TRBJ1-6; 7 bases are shared with TRBD1. The CDR3 loop spans 14 amino acids. The ends lost 3 bases at V and 10 bases at J; junction bases unmatched: 7. The germline V gene has CDR1 SGDLS and CDR2 YYNGEE. In DNA form, the CDR3 reads TGTGCCAGCAGCGCCGACAGGGTAGGGTCACCCCTCCACTTT. This sequence encodes CASSADRVGSPLHF.

The chain carries TRBV5-1 and TRBJ2-7; 10 bases align to TRBD1. Trimming cost V 7 bases and J 5 bases; bases outside gene matches: 6. The CDR3 runs to 13 residues. Germline CDR1 reads SGHRS; CDR2 reads YFSETQ. The CDR3 DNA reads TGCGCCAGCGCGGGACAGGGGAGGAACGAGCAGTACTTC. Translation: CASAGQGRNEQYF.

The chain couples TRBV19 to TRBJ2-5; 8 bases agree with TRBD2. CDR1 and CDR2 from the germline V gene are LNHDA and SQIVND (reference sequence). The V segment lost 7 bases and the J segment 5 bases; nucleotides outside the gene matches: 6. The CDR3 sequence is 13 residues long. CDR3 DNA sequence: TGTGCCAGTACCCTACGCGGGGGGGAGACCCAGTACTTC. Amino acid sequence: CASTLRGGETQYF.

This rearrangement joins TRBV27 to TRBJ1-1; 9 bases fit TRBD1. Trimming cost V 5 bases and J 3 bases; bases outside gene matches: 10. This CDR3 is 16 amino acids long. Looked up from germline, CDR1 is MNHEY and CDR2 is SMNVEV (reference sequence). The DNA of the CDR3 is TGTGCCAGCAGTAGATTACAGGGGGCAAAGGACACTGAAGCTTTCTTT. Amino acids: CASSRLQGAKDTEAFF.

The chain couples TRBV9 to TRBJ1-4; 7 nucleotides line up with TRBD1. CDR1 is SGDLS, CDR2 YYNGEE, per germline. This CDR3 spans 15 amino acids. J was trimmed by 4 bases and V by 1 base; bases with no gene match: 4. The CDR3 DNA is TGTGCCAGCAGCGTACGGACAGGCCGTAATGAAAAACTGTTTTTT. Translated: CASSVRTGRNEKLFF.

In its sample, this clone was seen a few times. This chain connects TRBV5-1 to TRBJ1-1; 8 bases align to TRBD1. The germline V gene has CDR1 SGHRS and CDR2 YFSETQ. The CDR3 totals 15 residues. The J segment lost 0 bases and the V segment lost 6 bases, leaving 7 bases of the junction unmatched. Written as DNA, the CDR3 is TGCGCCAGCAAACTTACGGACAGGGTGAACACTGAAGCTTTCTTT. Translation gives CASKLTDRVNTEAFF.

The chain has TRBV5-1 and TRBJ1-1, with no clear D. The CDR3 is 13 amino acids. Trimming took 0 bases from V and 4 from J, leaving 7 bases between them. Germline V CDR1 and CDR2: SGHRS, YFSETQ. CDR3 protein: CASSLERATEAFF. CDR3 nucleotides: TGCGCCAGCAGCTTGGAGAGGGCCACTGAAGCTTTCTTT.

Only a few counts were recorded for this clone. The chain has TRBV7-2 and TRBJ1-1; 12 nucleotides match TRBD1. CDR1 and CDR2 (germline): SGHTA, FQGNSA. The CDR3 sequence is 17 residues long. The V and J ends lost 4 bases and 4 bases, in that order; junction bases with no gene match: 10. The CDR3 DNA reads as TGTGCCAGCAGCTCGGGGACAGGGGGCGGGTTTGGCACTGAAGCTTTCTTT. Its translation: CASSSGTGGGFGTEAFF.